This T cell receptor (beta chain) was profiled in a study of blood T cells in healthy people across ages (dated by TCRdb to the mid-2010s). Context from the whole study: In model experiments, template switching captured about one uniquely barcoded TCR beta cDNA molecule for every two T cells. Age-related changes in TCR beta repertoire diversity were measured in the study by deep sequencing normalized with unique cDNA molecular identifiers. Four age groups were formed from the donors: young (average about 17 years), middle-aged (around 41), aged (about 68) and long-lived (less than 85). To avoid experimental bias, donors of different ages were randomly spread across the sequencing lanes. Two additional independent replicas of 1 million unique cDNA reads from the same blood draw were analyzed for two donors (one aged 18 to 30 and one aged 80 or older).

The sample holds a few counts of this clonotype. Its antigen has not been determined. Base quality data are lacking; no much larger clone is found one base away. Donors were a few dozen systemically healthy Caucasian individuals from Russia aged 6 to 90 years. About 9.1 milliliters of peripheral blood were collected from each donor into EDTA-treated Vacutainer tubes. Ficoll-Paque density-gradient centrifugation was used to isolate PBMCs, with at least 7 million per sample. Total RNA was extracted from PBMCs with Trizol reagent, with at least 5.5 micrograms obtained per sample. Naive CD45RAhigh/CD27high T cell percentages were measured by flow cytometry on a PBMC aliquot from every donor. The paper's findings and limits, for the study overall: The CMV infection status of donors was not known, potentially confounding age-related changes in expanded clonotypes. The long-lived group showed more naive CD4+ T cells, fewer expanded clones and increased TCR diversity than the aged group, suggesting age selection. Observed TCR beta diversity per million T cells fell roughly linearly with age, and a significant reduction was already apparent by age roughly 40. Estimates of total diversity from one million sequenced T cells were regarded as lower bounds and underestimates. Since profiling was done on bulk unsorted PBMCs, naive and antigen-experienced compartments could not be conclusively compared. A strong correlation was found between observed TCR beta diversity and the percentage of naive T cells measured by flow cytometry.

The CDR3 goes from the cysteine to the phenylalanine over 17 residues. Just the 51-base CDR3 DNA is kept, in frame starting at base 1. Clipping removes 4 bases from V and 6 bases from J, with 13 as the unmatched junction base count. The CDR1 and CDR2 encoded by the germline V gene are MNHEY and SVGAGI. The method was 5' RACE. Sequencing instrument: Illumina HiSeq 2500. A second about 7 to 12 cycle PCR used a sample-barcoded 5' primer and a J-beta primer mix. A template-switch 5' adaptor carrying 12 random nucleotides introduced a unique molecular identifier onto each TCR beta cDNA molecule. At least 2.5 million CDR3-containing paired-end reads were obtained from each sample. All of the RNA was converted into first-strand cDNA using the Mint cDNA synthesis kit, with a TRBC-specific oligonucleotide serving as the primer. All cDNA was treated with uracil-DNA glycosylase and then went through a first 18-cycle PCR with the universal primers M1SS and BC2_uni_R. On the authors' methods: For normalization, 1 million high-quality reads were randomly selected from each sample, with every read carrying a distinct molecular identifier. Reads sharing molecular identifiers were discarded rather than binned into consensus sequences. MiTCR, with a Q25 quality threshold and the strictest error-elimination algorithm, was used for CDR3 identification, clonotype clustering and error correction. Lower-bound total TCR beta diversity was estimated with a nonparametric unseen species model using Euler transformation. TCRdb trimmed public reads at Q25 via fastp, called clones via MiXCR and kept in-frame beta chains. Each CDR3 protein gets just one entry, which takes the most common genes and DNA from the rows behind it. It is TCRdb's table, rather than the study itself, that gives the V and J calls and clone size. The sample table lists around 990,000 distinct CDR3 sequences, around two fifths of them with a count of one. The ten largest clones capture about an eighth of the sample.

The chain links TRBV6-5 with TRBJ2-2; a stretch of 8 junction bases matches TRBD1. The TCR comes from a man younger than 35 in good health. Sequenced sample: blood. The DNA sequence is TGTGCCAGCAGTTCACAGAGTGACAGGGGCATTCCCGGGGAGCTGTTTTTT. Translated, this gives CASSSQSDRGIPGELFF.